This T cell receptor beta chain was sequenced in a study of shared clonotypes between healthy human individuals (dated by TCRdb to 2019 to 2021). With regard to the full study: Three men and a couple of women, aged 18 to 49 years, made up the cohort. For each donor, three plates each were used for CD4 naive and CD4 memory, two plates were used for CD8 naive, and one plate was used for CD8 memory. To estimate repertoire size and how much clonotype sharing occurs between individuals, the study deeply sequenced the blood TCR repertoires of several healthy adults. To increase sequencing depth and limit assay-specific biases, different laboratories used diverse techniques to prepare libraries and sequence TCR repertoires. Between about 0.9 and 9 billion PBMCs per donor were obtained by leukapheresis.

General conclusions and limits of the study: Pairwise subsampling led to the expectation that sequencing depth would affect the degree of clonotype sharing among donors. Rarefaction of sorted-subset datasets indicated incomplete sequencing despite the large sequencing depth. Sharing across a few donors was observed for approximately 5% of naive CD4, less than 4% of naive CD8, over 2% of memory CD4, and about 0.38% of memory CD8 clonotypes. The genetic and exposure-history diversity represented was limited by the small number of donors. Sampling was restricted to blood, and TCR repertoires in tissue are likely to differ from TCR repertoires in blood. Naive subsets generally had larger estimated clonotype richness than memory subsets did. Compared with non-shared clonotypes, the clonotypes found in all four sorted-subset donors had higher generation probabilities.

Using the deep immunoSEQ assay, multiplex PCR amplified TCR CDR3 regions from genomic DNA. Genomic DNA extracted from each cell subset was distributed evenly over all wells of several immunoSEQ 96-well plates, and each plate served as one replicate. For sorted subsets, each replicate PCR was loaded with roughly 190 ng genomic DNA, equivalent to 25,000 to 30,000 T cell genomes. Purified libraries were quantified with a Qubit 3.0 fluorometer, sized on a Bioanalyzer 2100, and re-quantified with the KAPA Library Quantification kit. Each immunoSEQ 96-well plate was sequenced on its own single-read 150-cycle Illumina NextSeq 550 flow cell. Regarding the original processing steps: Because the immunoSEQ output held only junctional sequences and lacked quality scores, the filtering could not match the filtering applied to full-length reads. Sequences were annotated with PyIR, a Python wrapper for IgBLAST v1.9, using IMGT germline references to assign V/J genes and CDR3. Any read was removed if the V/J assignment was weak (E-value above 1e-6), the CDR3 was missing, or the read contained stop codons, out-of-frame junctions, or ambiguous translated residues. A V3J clonotype was defined by an identical inferred V gene, J gene, and CDR3 amino acid sequence. The percentage overlap between two repertoires was calculated by dividing the number of shared unique clonotypes by the size of the smaller repertoire. RTK rarefaction, the Chao1 estimator, and Recon v2.1 estimates of unobserved clonotypes were used to assess repertoire richness. OLGA was used to compute generation probabilities for all TCRbeta clonotypes that the gDNA method yielded from a handful of donors. TCRdb mirrors the immuneACCESS table, restricted to in-frame sequences. Some clones are absent from its copies; in checked studies, under half trace to an unresolved V gene, and the reason for the others is unknown. The D gene and trimming were derived from the DNA, and the V and J assignments and clone size from that table. In this sample the table shows about 600,000 clones, roughly 96% of which occur a single time. The top ten clones comprise about 0.11% of the sample.

For the CD8 naive samples, CD45RO-negative cells were positively selected for CCR7, yielding a CD45RA+CCR7+ population from which TemRA cells were excluded. Donors were healthy HIV-negative adults with no recently reported acute infections or vaccinations. Only Caucasian adults living in Nashville, Tennessee, USA were represented among the donors. Blood was obtained by leukapheresis, after which PBMCs were separated by Ficoll-Histopaque density gradient centrifugation and cryopreserved in liquid nitrogen vapor phase. Analytical flow cytometry was used to check the purity and quantity of every magnetically sorted T cell population. From each sorted fraction, genomic DNA was isolated and quantified by UV absorbance on a Nanodrop 2000c. In the germline V gene (reference sequence), CDR1 corresponds to MNHEY and CDR2 to SMNVEV. From the cysteine through the phenylalanine, the CDR3 covers 16 amino acids. Only the CDR3 region is kept as DNA, spanning 48 bases read in frame from base 1. V gives up 4 bases and J gives up 8 bases, and the segment between their germline ends measures 21 bases.

A single count supports this clone. This clone's antigen is unknown. Base qualities were left out, and no much larger clone turns up one base away. This TCR was sampled from a woman aged 25-40 years in good health. The sequencing input was naive CD8+ T cells sorted from blood. Interpreted using the paper, the cell subset or site label stands for: CD45RA+CCR7+. The rearrangement combines TRBV27 with TRBJ1-3; no D gene can be assigned with confidence. The DNA sequence reads TGTGCCAGCAGTTCTAGCTCCGGGGAGGTGGGCGACACCATATATTTT. Its translation is CASSSSSGEVGDTIYF.